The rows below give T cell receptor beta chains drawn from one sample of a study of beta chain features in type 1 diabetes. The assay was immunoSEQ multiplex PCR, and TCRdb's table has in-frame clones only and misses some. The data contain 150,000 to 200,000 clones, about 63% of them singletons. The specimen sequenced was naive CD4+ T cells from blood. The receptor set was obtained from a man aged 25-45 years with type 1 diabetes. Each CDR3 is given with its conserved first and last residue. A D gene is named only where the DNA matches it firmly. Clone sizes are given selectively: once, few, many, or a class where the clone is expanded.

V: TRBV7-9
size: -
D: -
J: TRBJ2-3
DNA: TGTGCCAGCAGCCTACAGGGTATGGTCACAGATACGCAGTATTTT
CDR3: CASSLQGMVTDTQYF

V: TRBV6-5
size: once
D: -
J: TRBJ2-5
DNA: TGTGCCAGCAGTTACTCGAATTCCGTCCTCCAAGAGACCCAGTACTTC
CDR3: CASSYSNSVLQETQYF

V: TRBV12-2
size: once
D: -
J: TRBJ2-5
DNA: TGTGCAAGTCGCTTAGCGGGCGGAGAGACCCAGTACTTC
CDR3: CASRLAGGETQYF

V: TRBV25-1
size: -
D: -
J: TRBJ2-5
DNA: TGTGCCAGCAGTGAGAGGCCGGACGGGGAGACCCAGTACTTC
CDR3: CASSERPDGETQYF

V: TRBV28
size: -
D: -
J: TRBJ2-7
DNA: TGTGCCAGCAGTCGCGTCAGGGTGCACGAGCAGTACTTC
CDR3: CASSRVRVHEQYF

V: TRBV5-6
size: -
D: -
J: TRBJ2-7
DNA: TGTGCCAGCAGCTTGGAGGCGGTTCCAAGGCCCTACGAGCAGTACTTC
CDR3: CASSLEAVPRPYEQYF

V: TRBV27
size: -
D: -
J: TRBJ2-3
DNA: TGTGCCAGCAGTTCTCGGGGGGCCGGGACAGATACGCAGTATTTT
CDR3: CASSSRGAGTDTQYF

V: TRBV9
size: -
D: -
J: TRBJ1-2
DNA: TGTGCCAGCAGCGTATCCTCAGGGGAAAACTATGGCTACACCTTC
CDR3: CASSVSSGENYGYTF

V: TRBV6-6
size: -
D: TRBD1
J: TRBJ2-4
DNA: TGTGCCAGCAGACCGGGACAGATAGCCAAAAACATTCAGTACTTC
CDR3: CASRPGQIAKNIQYF

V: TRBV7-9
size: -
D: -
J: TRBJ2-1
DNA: TGTGCCAGTACCCTGGGGGACCGCTCCTACAATGAGCAGTTCTTC
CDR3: CASTLGDRSYNEQFF

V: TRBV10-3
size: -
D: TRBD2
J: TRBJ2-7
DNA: TGTGCCATCAGTGCCGAAAAGCGGGGCGAGCAGTACTTC
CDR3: CAISAEKRGEQYF

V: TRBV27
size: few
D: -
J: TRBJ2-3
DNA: TGTGCCAGCTCCCTCGTGGGGGCGGCAGATACGCAGTATTTT
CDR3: CASSLVGAADTQYF